The rows below give T cell receptor beta chains drawn from one sample of a study of sequential checkpoint blockade in melanoma. This table comes from immunoSEQ multiplex PCR, and its TCRdb copy is limited to in-frame clones, with some not included. This sample has 30,000 to 45,000 clones, with nearly 90% found just once. The material sequenced was CD8+ T cells sorted from blood (inferred from file names), taken from a patient given nivolumab and ipilimumab in sequence. The receptors derive from a human donor with melanoma. The CDR3 runs from the conserved cysteine through the conserved F or W. D genes are given only for firm matches. Clone size, where shown, is once, few, many, or a class for clones that have expanded.

V	size	J	D	DNA	CDR3
TRBV2	.	TRBJ2-6	.	TGTGCCAGCAGCGACGGCTGGGACTTAAACTCTGGGGCCAACGTCCTGACTTTC	CASSDGWDLNSGANVLTF
TRBV28	.	TRBJ2-7	TRBD1	TGTGCCAGCAGTCCCGGGACAGGGCGTCTCTCCGAGCAGTACTTC	CASSPGTGRLSEQYF
TRBV27	.	TRBJ2-1	TRBD2	TGTGCCAGCAGTTTACTGGGCGGGAGGGCGTTTGACAATGAGCAGTTCTTC	CASSLLGGRAFDNEQFF
TRBV5-4	.	TRBJ1-1	.	TGTGCCAGCAGCCCGGGACATAACACTGAAGCTTTCTTT	CASSPGHNTEAFF
TRBV7-6	.	TRBJ1-6	TRBD1	TGTGCCAGCAGCTCGGACAGGGTCATCACACCCCTCCACTTT	CASSSDRVITPLHF
TRBV5-1	.	TRBJ2-1	.	TGCGCCAGCAGCTACGTCTGGGGAGAGGCGCAGTTCTTC	CASSYVWGEAQFF
TRBV27	.	TRBJ1-1	TRBD1	TGTGCCAGCAGTTTTCACAGGGGGCTGAACACTGAAGCTTTCTTT	CASSFHRGLNTEAFF
TRBV21-1	.	TRBJ2-5	.	TGTGCCAGCAGCAGCCTATATGCCGGGACAGGGTGCCAAGAGACCCAGTACTTC	CASSSLYAGTGCQETQYF
TRBV28	.	TRBJ2-4	TRBD1	TGTGCCAGCAGGTCCACAGGGGGCTGGGCCAAAAACATTCAGTACTTC	CASRSTGGWAKNIQYF
TRBV4-3	.	TRBJ2-1	.	TGCGCCAGCAGCCAAGATCCTCCTTCACGGGTGAATGAGCAGTTCTTC	CASSQDPPSRVNEQFF
TRBV6-6	.	TRBJ2-2	TRBD1	TGTGCCAGCACAGAACAGGGGGCGGGATCCGGGGAGCTGTTTTTT	CASTEQGAGSGELFF
TRBV27	.	TRBJ2-6	.	TGTGCCAGCAGTTTATCCGGTGGCACAGGCACCGGCTCTCGGGCCAACGTCCTGACTTTC	CASSLSGGTGTGSRANVLTF
TRBV6-6	few	TRBJ2-3	TRBD2	TGTGCCAGCAGCCGCGGGACTAGCGGGACGGATACGCAGTATTTT	CASSRGTSGTDTQYF
TRBV7-9	.	TRBJ1-4	.	TGTGTCAGCAGCCCACCAGCGGGGTTGGAAAAACTGTTTTTT	CVSSPPAGLEKLFF
TRBV9	.	TRBJ1-4	.	TGTGCCAGCAGCCTATCGGGTACTCACCCCAATGAAAAACTGTTTTTT	CASSLSGTHPNEKLFF
TRBV27	.	TRBJ2-3	.	TGTGCCAGCAGTTTAGGCGGGACCATCACAGATACGCAGTATTTT	CASSLGGTITDTQYF
TRBV5-4	.	TRBJ2-2	TRBD2	TGTGCCAGCAGCTCCGGACTAGCGGTCGGGGAGCTGTTTTTT	CASSSGLAVGELFF
TRBV27	once	TRBJ2-7	TRBD1	TGTGCCAGCAGTTTCAGTTCTAGGACAGGGATCCCCTACGAGCAGTACTTC	CASSFSSRTGIPYEQYF
TRBV7-9	.	TRBJ2-7	.	TGTGCCAGCAGCTTAGTTGGAGGGGACTACGAGCAGTACTTC	CASSLVGGDYEQYF
TRBV28	once	TRBJ2-3	TRBD2	TGTGCCAGCAGTTTCAGGGTGTTTAGGCTAGCGGGAGCTAAGGATACGCAGTATTTT	CASSFRVFRLAGAKDTQYF
TRBV7-9	.	TRBJ1-5	.	TGTGCCAGCAGCTTACTGTCTCAGCCCCAGCATTTT	CASSLLSQPQHF
TRBV28	.	TRBJ2-1	.	TGTGCCAGCAGTTTATACGGGGGAAGATACAATGAGCAGTTCTTC	CASSLYGGRYNEQFF
TRBV7-9	once	TRBJ2-1	TRBD2	TGTGCCAGCAGGCGGACTAGCTCCCCAAATGAGCAGTTCTTC	CASRRTSSPNEQFF
TRBV7-9	.	TRBJ2-7	.	TGTGCCAGCAGCCCCCGGGACTTCTACGAGCAGTACTTC	CASSPRDFYEQYF
TRBV11-2	.	TRBJ1-4	.	TGTGCCAGCAGGATGGGACTCGCAACTAATGAAAAACTGTTTTTT	CASRMGLATNEKLFF
TRBV4-1	.	TRBJ1-2	TRBD1	TGCGCCAGCAGCCAAGAAAACAGGGGGCGGCAGGGTGGCTACACCTTC	CASSQENRGRQGGYTF
TRBV12-1	.	TRBJ2-5	.	TGTGCCAGCAGCTATCCGGGACTAGCGGGAGATAAGCAAGAGACCCAGTACTTC	CASSYPGLAGDKQETQYF